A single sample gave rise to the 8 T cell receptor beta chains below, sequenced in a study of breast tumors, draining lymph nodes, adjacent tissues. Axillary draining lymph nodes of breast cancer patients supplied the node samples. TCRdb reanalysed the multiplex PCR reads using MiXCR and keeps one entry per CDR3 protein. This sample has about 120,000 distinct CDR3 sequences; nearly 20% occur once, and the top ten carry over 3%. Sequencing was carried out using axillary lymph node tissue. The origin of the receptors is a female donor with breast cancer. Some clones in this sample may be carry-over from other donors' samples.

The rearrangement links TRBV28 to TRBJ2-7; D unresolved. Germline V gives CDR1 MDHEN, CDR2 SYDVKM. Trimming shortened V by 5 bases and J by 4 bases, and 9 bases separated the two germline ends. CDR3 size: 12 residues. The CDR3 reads CASSLTWYEQYF. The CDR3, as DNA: TGTGCCAGCAGTCTCACTTGGTACGAGCAGTACTTC.

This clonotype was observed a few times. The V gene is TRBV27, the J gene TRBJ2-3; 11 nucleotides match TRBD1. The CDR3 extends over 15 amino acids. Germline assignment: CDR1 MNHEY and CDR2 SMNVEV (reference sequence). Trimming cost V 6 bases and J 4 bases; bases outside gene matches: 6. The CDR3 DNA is TGTGCCAGCAGACCCTGGGGACAGGGGGCAGATACGCAGTATTTT. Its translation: CASRPWGQGADTQYF.

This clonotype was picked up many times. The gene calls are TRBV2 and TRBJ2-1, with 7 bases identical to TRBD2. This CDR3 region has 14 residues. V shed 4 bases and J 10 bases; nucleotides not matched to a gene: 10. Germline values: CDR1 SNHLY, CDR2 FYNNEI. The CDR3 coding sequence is TGTGCCAGCAGTGCACATTGGGGGGAGGGCGAGCAGTTCTTC. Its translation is CASSAHWGEGEQFF.

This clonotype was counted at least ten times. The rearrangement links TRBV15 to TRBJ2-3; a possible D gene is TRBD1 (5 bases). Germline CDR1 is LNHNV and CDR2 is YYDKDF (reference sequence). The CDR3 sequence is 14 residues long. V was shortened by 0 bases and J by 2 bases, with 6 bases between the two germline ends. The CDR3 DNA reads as TGTGCCACCAGCAGAGACAGGGTCACAGATACGCAGTATTTT. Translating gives CATSRDRVTDTQYF.

The CDR3 loop reads CASSPSLDSTDTQYF. CDR3 in DNA: TGTGCCAGCTCACCATCTCTAGATAGCACAGATACGCAGTATTTT. The V gene is TRBV18, the J gene TRBJ2-3, with D hard to call. The CDR3 extends over 15 amino acids. The V and J ends lost 2 bases and 0 bases respectively, with 9 bases between them. CDR1 is KGHSH, CDR2 LQKENI, per germline.

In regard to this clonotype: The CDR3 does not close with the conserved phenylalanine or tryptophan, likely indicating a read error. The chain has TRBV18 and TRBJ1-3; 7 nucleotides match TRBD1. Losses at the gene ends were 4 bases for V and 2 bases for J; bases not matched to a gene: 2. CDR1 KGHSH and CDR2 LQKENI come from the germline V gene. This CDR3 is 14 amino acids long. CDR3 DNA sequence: TGTGCCAGCTCACTGGGACAGACTGGAAACACCATATATTCT. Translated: CASSLGQTGNTIYS.

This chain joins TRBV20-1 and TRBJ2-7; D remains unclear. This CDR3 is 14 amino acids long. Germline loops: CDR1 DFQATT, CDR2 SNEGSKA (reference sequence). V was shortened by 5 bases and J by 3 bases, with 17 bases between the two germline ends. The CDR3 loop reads CSAYVPTDFYEQYF. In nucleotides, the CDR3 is TGCAGTGCTTACGTCCCCACAGACTTCTACGAGCAGTACTTC.

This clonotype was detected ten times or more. The CDR3 loop is CASSPGAIYEQYF. The CDR3 DNA follows: TGTGCCAGCAGTCCGGGAGCTATCTACGAGCAGTACTTC. The chain employs TRBV27 and TRBJ2-7; possibly TRBD2 for D (6 bases). This CDR3 has 13 residues. Germline-derived CDR1 and CDR2 are MNHEY and SMNVEV (reference sequence). V lost 5 bases to trimming and J lost 3 bases, with 11 bases between them.